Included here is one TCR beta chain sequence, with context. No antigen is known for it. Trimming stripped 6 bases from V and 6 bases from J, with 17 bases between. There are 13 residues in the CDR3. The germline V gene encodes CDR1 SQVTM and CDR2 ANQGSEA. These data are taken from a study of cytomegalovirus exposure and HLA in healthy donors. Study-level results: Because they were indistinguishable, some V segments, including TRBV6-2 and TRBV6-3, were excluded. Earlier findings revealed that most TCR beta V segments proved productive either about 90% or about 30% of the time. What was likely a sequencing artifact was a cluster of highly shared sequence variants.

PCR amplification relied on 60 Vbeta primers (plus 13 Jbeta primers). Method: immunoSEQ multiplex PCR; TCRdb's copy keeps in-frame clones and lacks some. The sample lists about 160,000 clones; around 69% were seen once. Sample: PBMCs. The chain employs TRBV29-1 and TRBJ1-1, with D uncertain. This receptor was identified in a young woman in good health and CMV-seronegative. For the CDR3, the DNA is TGCAGCGTGTATAAGGGAGATAGCGCTGAAGCTTTCTTT. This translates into CSVYKGDSAEAFF. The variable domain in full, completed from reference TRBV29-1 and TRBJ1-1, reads SAVISQKPSRDICQRGTSLTIQCQVDSQVTMMFWYRQQPGQSLTLIATANQGSEATYESGFVIDKFPISRPNLTFSTLTVSNMSPEDSSIYLCSVYKGDSAEAFFGQGTRLTVV.